The rows below give T cell receptor beta chains drawn from one sample of a study of regulatory T cells in long-lasting Graves disease. In TCRdb, the multiplex PCR reads were re-called with MiXCR into one record per CDR3 protein. The table includes about 320,000 distinct CDR3 sequences, 15% to 20% detected once. This specimen consisted of peripheral blood mononuclear cells (PBMCs), obtained at new diagnosis, from a patient treated with antithyroid drugs. These receptors were collected from a female donor with Graves disease. The CDR3 runs from the conserved cysteine through the conserved F or W. D genes are given only for firm matches. Rows give clone size only sometimes, using once, few, many, or a class for an expanded clone.

abundance,d_gene,v_gene,j_gene,CDR3nt,CDR3aa
-,-,TRBV19,TRBJ2-7,TGTGCCAGTAGTATAGTTGCAGGGTTCTCCTACGAGCAGTACTTC,CASSIVAGFSYEQYF
many,TRBD2,TRBV5-1,TRBJ2-1,TGCGCCAGCAGCCCTGGTGGTCATGGACTAGCCTACAATGAGCAGTTCTTC,CASSPGGHGLAYNEQFF
-,-,TRBV12-3/TRBV12-4,TRBJ1-4,TGTGCCAGCAGTTTGGGTCCGGGTACTAATGAAAAACTGTTTTTT,CASSLGPGTNEKLFF
many,TRBD1,TRBV19,TRBJ2-4,TGTGCCAGTAGTATAAGGGGACAGCTAGCCAAAAACATTCAGTACTTC,CASSIRGQLAKNIQYF
-,-,TRBV5-4,TRBJ2-7,TGTGCCAGCAGCCCCGGGCAGGGCCGCCACGAGCAGTACTTC,CASSPGQGRHEQYF
many,TRBD1,TRBV12-3/TRBV12-4,TRBJ1-1,TGTGCCAGCAGTTTAGAGACAGGGGTGAACACTGAAGCTTTCTTT,CASSLETGVNTEAFF
few,-,TRBV20-1,TRBJ1-4,TGCAGTGCTAGCCTCTACAGCCTGACAGATGAAAAACTGTTTTTT,CSASLYSLTDEKLFF
medium-sized,-,TRBV11-2,TRBJ2-1,TGTGCCAGCAGCTTGGATAGGGGGGGGAATGAGCAGTTCTTC,CASSLDRGGNEQFF
few,TRBD1,TRBV28,TRBJ2-4,TGTGCCAGCACTCCGGGACAGCTCAAAAACATTCGGTACTTC,CASTPGQLKNIRYF
many,-,TRBV18,TRBJ2-5,TGTGCCAGCTCACCTCCACTGGACCCGGGAGAGACCCAGTACTTC,CASSPPLDPGETQYF
few,-,TRBV19,TRBJ2-1,TGTGCCAGTAACCCGGGACTGCACCTCAATGAGCAGTTCTTC,CASNPGLHLNEQFF
many,-,TRBV6-1,TRBJ1-1,TGTGCCAGCAGTGAAAATCCGGGACAAATGAACACTGAAGCTTTCTTT,CASSENPGQMNTEAFF
many,-,TRBV6-2/TRBV6-3,TRBJ2-2,TGTGCCAGCAGTTACCAAGGGGCCGGGGAGCTGTTTTTT,CASSYQGAGELFF
many,TRBD1,TRBV19,TRBJ1-1,TGTGCCAGTAGTATTGTGGGCAGGGGGCCTATCAACACTGAAGCTTTCTTT,CASSIVGRGPINTEAFF
many,-,TRBV30,TRBJ1-2,TGTGCCTGTTCTCCCCGGGGGACGACAGCTAACTATGGCTACACCTTC,CACSPRGTTANYGYTF
few,-,TRBV20-1,TRBJ2-7,TGCAGTGCTAGAGATGAGAGCAGGGTACCCTACGAGCAGTACTTC,CSARDESRVPYEQYF
many,-,TRBV30,TRBJ2-1,TGTGCCTGGAGTCAACTAGGGAGCTCCTACAATGAGCAGTTCTTC,CAWSQLGSSYNEQFF
-,-,TRBV5-1,TRBJ1-1,TGCGCCAGCAGTTCTCAGTGGGGGACTGAAGCTTTCTTT,CASSSQWGTEAFF
many,-,TRBV30,TRBJ2-7,TGTGCCTCATTGACAAAAAGCTACGAGCAGTACTTC,CASLTKSYEQYF
many,-,TRBV12-5,TRBJ1-4,TGTGCTAGTGGTTTGTGGGCAGGAATGGGTGAAAAACTGTTTTTT,CASGLWAGMGEKLFF
many,-,TRBV11-2,TRBJ1-1,TGTGCCAGCAGCTTAGTTAGCCAAACGCGGGACACTGAAGCTTTCTTT,CASSLVSQTRDTEAFF
-,-,TRBV6-2/TRBV6-3,TRBJ2-3,TGTGCCAGCAGTTACGGGGGCGACACAGATACGCAGTATTTT,CASSYGGDTDTQYF
many,TRBD2,TRBV11-2,TRBJ2-1,TGTGCCAGCAGCTTGTCTAGCGGGAGTATCTACAATGAGCAGTTCTTC,CASSLSSGSIYNEQFF
many,-,TRBV9,TRBJ2-7,TGTGCCAGCAGCGTAGAGGACAGCCTCTACGAGCAGTACTTC,CASSVEDSLYEQYF